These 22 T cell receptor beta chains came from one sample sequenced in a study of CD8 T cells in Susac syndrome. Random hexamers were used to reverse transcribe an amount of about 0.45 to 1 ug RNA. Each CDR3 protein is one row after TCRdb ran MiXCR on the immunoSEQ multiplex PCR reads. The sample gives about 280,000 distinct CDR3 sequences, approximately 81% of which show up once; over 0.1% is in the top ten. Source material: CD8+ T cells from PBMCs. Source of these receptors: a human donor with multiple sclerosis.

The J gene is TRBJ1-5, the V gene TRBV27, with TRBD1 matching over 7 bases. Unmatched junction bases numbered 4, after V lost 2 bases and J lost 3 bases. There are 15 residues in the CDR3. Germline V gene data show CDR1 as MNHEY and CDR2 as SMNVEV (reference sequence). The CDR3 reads CASSLDRAPNQPQHF. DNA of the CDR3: TGTGCCAGCAGTTTAGACAGGGCTCCCAATCAGCCCCAGCATTTT.

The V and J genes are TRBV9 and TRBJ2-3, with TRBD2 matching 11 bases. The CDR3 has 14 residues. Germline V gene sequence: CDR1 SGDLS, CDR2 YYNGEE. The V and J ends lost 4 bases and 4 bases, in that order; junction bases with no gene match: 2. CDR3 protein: CASSSGLAADTQYF. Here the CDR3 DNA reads TGTGCCAGCAGCTCGGGACTAGCGGCAGATACGCAGTATTTT.

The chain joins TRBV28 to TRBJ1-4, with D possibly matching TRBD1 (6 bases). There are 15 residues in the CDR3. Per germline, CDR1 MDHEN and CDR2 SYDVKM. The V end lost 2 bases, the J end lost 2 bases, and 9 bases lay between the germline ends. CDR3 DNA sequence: TGTGCCAGCAGTTTACTGGGGGCGACTAATGAAAAACTGTTTTTT. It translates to CASSLLGATNEKLFF. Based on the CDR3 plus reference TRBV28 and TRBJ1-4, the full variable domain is DVKVTQSSRYLVKRTGEKVFLECVQDMDHENMFWYRQDPGLGLRLIYFSYDVKMKEKGDIPEGYSVSREKKERFSLILESASTNQTSMYLCASSLLGATNEKLFFGSGTQLSVL.

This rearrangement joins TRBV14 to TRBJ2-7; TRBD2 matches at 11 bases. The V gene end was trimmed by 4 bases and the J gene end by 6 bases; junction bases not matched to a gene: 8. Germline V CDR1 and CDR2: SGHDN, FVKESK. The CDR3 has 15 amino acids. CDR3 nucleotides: TGTGCCAGCAGCCTCAACGTTAGCGGGAGGGCCGAGCAGTACTTC. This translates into CASSLNVSGRAEQYF.

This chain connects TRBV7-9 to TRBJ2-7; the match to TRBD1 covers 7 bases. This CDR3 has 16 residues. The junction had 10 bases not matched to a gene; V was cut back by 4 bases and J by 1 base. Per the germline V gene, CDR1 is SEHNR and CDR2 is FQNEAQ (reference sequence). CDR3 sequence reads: CASSSSSRDSSYEQYF. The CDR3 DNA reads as TGTGCCAGCAGCTCTTCTAGTCGGGACAGTTCCTACGAGCAGTACTTC.

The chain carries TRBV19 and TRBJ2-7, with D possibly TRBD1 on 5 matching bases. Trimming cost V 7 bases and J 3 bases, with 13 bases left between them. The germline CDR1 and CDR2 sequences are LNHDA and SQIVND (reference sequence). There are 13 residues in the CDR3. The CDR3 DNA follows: TGTGCCAGTAAGATAGCAGGGAACTACGAGCAGTACTTC. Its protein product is CASKIAGNYEQYF.

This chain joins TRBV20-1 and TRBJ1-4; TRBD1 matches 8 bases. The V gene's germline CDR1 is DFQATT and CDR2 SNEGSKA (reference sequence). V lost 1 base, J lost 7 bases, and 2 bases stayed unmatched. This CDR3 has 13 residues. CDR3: CSARGQGSEKLFF. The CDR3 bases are TGCAGTGCTAGAGGACAGGGGAGTGAAAAACTGTTTTTT.

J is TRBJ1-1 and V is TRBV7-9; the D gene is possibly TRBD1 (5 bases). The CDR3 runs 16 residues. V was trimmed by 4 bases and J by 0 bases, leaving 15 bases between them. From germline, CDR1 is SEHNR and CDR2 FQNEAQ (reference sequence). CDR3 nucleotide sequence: TGTGCCAGCAGCTCAGGGTGGGGCAGAGTGAACACTGAAGCTTTCTTT. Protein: CASSSGWGRVNTEAFF.

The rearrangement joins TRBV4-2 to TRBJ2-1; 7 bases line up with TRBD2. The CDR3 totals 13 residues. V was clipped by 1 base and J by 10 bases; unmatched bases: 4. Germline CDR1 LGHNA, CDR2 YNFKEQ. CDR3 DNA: TGTGCCAGCAGCCAAGGTACGCGGGAGGAGCAGTTCTTC. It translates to CASSQGTREEQFF.

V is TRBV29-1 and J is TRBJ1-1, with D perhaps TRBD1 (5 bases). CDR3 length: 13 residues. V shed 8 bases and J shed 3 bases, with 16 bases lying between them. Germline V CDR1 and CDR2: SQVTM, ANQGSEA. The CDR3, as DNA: TGCAGCTCCCTGGGGCCGGGGGACACTGAAGCTTTCTTT. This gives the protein CSSLGPGDTEAFF.

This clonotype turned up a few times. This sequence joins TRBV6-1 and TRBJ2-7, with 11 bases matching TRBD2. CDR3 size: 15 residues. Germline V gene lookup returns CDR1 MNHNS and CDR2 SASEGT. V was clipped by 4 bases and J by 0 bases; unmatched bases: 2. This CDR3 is CASSGGLADSYEQYF. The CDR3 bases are TGTGCCAGCAGTGGGGGACTAGCGGACTCCTACGAGCAGTACTTC.

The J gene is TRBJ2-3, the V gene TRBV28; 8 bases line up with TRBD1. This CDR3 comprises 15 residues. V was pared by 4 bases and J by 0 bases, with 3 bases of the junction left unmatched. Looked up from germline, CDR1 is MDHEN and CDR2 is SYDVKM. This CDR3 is CASSSGGDSTDTQYF. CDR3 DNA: TGTGCCAGCAGTTCAGGGGGCGATAGCACAGATACGCAGTATTTT. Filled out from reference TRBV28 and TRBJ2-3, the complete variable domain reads DVKVTQSSRYLVKRTGEKVFLECVQDMDHENMFWYRQDPGLGLRLIYFSYDVKMKEKGDIPEGYSVSREKKERFSLILESASTNQTSMYLCASSSGGDSTDTQYFGPGTRLTVL.

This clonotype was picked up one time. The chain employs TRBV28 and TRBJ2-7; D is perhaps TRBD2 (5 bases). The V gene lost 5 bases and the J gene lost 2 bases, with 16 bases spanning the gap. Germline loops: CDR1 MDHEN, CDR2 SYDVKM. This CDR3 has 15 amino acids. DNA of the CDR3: TGTGCCAGCAGTCCCCCCCCAGCCGGGGCCTACGAGCAGTACTTC. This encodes CASSPPPAGAYEQYF. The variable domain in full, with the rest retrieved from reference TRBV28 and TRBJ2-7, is DVKVTQSSRYLVKRTGEKVFLECVQDMDHENMFWYRQDPGLGLRLIYFSYDVKMKEKGDIPEGYSVSREKKERFSLILESASTNQTSMYLCASSPPPAGAYEQYFGPGTRLTVT.

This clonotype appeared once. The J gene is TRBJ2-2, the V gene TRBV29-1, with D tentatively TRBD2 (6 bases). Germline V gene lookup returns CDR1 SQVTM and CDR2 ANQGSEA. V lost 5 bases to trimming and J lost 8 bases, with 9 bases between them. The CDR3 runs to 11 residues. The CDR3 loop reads CSVSGGGELFF. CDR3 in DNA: TGCAGCGTTTCAGGAGGGGGGGAGCTGTTTTTT.

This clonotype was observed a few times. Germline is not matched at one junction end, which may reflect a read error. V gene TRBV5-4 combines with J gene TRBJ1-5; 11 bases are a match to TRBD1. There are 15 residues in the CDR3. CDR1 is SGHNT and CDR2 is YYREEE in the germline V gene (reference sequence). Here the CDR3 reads CASSPGQGVGQPQHF. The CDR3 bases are TGTGCTAGCAGCCCGGGACAGGGGGTCGGGCAGCCCCAGCATTTT.

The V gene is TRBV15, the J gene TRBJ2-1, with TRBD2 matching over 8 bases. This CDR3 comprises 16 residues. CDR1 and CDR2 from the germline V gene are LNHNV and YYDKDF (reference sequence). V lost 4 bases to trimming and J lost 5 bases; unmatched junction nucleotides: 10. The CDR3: CATSMIAGNPHNEQFF. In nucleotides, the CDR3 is TGTGCCACCAGCATGATAGCGGGGAATCCACACAATGAGCAGTTCTTC.

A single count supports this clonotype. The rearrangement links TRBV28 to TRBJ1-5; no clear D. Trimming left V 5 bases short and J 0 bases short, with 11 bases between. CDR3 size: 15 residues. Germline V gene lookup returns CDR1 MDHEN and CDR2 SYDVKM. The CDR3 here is CASSPIMNSNQPQHF. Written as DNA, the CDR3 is TGTGCCAGCAGTCCCATCATGAATAGCAATCAGCCCCAGCATTTT. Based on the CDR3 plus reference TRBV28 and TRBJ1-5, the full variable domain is DVKVTQSSRYLVKRTGEKVFLECVQDMDHENMFWYRQDPGLGLRLIYFSYDVKMKEKGDIPEGYSVSREKKERFSLILESASTNQTSMYLCASSPIMNSNQPQHFGDGTRLSIL.

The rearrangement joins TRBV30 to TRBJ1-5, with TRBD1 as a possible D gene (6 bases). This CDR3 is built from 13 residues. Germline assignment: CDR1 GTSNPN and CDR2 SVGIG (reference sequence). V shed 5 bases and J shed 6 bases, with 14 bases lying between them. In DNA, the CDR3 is TGTGCCTGGGATCAGGGGTACGGTCAGCCCCAGCATTTT. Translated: CAWDQGYGQPQHF.

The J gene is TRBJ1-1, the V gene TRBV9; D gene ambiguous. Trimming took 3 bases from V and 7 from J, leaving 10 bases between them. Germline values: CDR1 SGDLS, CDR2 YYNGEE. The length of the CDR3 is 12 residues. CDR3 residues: CASSAITDEAFF. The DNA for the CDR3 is TGTGCCAGCAGCGCGATTACAGATGAAGCTTTCTTT.

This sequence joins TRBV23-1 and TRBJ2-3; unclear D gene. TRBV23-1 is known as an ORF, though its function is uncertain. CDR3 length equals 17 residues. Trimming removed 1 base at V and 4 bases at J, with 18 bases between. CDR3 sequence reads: CASSQLPLVGSADTQYF. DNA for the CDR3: TGCGCCAGCAGTCAATTGCCCCTAGTGGGAAGTGCAGATACGCAGTATTTT.

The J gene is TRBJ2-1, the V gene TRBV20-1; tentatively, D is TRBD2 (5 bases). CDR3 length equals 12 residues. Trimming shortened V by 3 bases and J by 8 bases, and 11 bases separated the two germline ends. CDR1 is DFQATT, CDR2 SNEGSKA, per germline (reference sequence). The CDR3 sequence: CSASGIAHEQFF. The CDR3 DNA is TGCAGTGCTAGCGGGATTGCCCATGAGCAGTTCTTC.

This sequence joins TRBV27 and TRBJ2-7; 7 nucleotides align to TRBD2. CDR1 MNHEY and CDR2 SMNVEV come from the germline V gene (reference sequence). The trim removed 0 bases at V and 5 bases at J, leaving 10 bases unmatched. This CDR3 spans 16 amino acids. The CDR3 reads CASSLSRAGAPHEQYF. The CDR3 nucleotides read TGTGCCAGCAGTTTATCTCGGGCGGGAGCTCCCCACGAGCAGTACTTC.